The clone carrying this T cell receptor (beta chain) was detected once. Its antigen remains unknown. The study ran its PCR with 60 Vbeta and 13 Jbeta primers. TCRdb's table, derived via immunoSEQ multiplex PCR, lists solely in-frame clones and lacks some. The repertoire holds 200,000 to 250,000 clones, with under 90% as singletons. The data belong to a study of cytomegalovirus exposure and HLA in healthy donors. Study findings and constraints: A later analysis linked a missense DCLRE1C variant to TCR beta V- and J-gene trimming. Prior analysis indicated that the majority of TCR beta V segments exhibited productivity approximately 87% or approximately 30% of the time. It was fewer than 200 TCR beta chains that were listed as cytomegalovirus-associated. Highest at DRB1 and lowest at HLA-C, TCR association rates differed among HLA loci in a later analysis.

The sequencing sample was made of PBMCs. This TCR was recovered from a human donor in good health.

The CDR3 here is CATSRFGLASGANVLTF. The DNA for the CDR3 is TGTGCCACCAGCAGATTCGGACTAGCCTCTGGGGCCAACGTCCTGACTTTC. The J gene is TRBJ2-6, the V gene TRBV15, with 8 positions matching TRBD2. With 2 bases clipped from V and 0 bases from J, the junction kept 3 bases outside the gene matches. From germline, CDR1 is LNHNV and CDR2 YYDKDF (reference sequence). The CDR3 sequence is 17 residues long.